This T cell receptor beta chain was sequenced in a study of blood T cells in healthy people across ages. The CDR3 contains 14 residues. CDR1 MNHEY and CDR2 SMNVEV come from the germline V gene (reference sequence). With regard to this clonotype: Given a much more abundant clone one base away, this may be a read error.

Using a J-beta primer mix together with a sample-barcoded 5' primer, a second PCR was run for roughly 7 to 12 cycles. TCRdb reanalysed the 5' RACE reads using MiXCR and keeps one entry per CDR3 protein. Of around 1,000,000 distinct CDR3 sequences listed, around two fifths were seen once; the top ten hold around 12%. The receptor's source is a man aged 18 to 29 in good health. Sequencing was carried out using blood. The V and J genes are TRBV27 and TRBJ1-6; D unclear. Here the CDR3 reads CASSLGGYNSPPHF. CDR3 nucleotides: TGTGCCAGCAGTTTAGGAGGATATAATTCACCCCCCCACTTT.